Below are 12 T cell receptor beta chains sequenced from a single sample in a study of T cell repertoires in urothelial bladder cancer. The data were produced by immunoSEQ multiplex PCR, yet TCRdb's version contains in-frame clones alone and is incomplete. The sample has roughly 8,800 clones, roughly 58% seen once. The sequencing sample was made of tumor-infiltrating cells from bladder cancer. These receptor sequences come from a human donor with urothelial carcinoma.

The rearrangement uses TRBV7-8 and TRBJ2-1; TRBD2 agrees at 8 bases. There are 14 residues in the CDR3. Germline V gene data show CDR1 as SGHVS and CDR2 as FQNEAQ. J was trimmed by 6 bases and V by 4 bases; bases with no gene match: 5. CDR3 amino acids: CASSSQAGVNEQFF. CDR3 coding DNA: TGTGCCAGCAGCTCTCAAGCGGGGGTCAATGAGCAGTTCTTC.

This clone showed up just a few times. This sequence joins TRBV5-6 and TRBJ2-6, with D tentatively TRBD2 (5 bases). Trimming removed 4 bases at V and 2 bases at J, with 13 bases between. The CDR3 covers 16 residues. Per germline, CDR1 SGHDT and CDR2 YYEEEE. The CDR3 DNA is TGTGCCAGCAGCCCAGCCGGGGTAACTGGGGCCAACGTCCTGACTTTC. Its translation is CASSPAGVTGANVLTF.

The V and J genes are TRBV6-6 and TRBJ2-2; 9 bases agree with TRBD2. The CDR3 is 16 amino acids. J gave up 2 bases and V 2 bases, and 3 bases lay outside the gene matches. The V gene's germline CDR1 is MNHNY and CDR2 SVGAGI (reference sequence). Here the CDR3 DNA reads TGTGCCAGCAGTTACCTTCTAGCGGGAAACACCGGGGAGCTGTTTTTT. Translation: CASSYLLAGNTGELFF.

This rearrangement joins TRBV5-8 to TRBJ2-2; 8 nucleotides match TRBD1. CDR3 length: 13 residues. The junction had 4 bases not matched to a gene; V was cut back by 7 bases and J by 5 bases. CDR1 and CDR2 (germline): SGHTS, YDEGEE. This CDR3 reads CASLTGVTGELFF. Written as DNA, the CDR3 is TGTGCCAGCTTGACAGGGGTTACCGGGGAGCTGTTTTTT.

V gene TRBV28 combines with J gene TRBJ1-5; no definite D call. Trimming took off 6 bases at V and 2 bases at J, with 11 bases between the two ends. This CDR3 is built from 14 residues. Germline loops: CDR1 MDHEN, CDR2 SYDVKM. This CDR3 reads CASRLQAGNQPQHF. CDR3 DNA: TGTGCCAGCAGACTCCAAGCGGGCAATCAGCCCCAGCATTTT. Together with reference TRBV28 and TRBJ1-5, the CDR3 gives the full variable domain: DVKVTQSSRYLVKRTGEKVFLECVQDMDHENMFWYRQDPGLGLRLIYFSYDVKMKEKGDIPEGYSVSREKKERFSLILESASTNQTSMYLCASRLQAGNQPQHFGDGTRLSIL.

A few counts support this clone. CDR3 sequence reads: CASSLVGGRQPQHF. The DNA of the CDR3 is TGTGCCAGCAGCTTGGTTGGGGGGCGCCAGCCCCAGCATTTT. The chain uses TRBV5-6 and TRBJ1-5; possibly TRBD1 for D (6 bases). CDR1 SGHDT and CDR2 YYEEEE come from the germline V gene. The CDR3 extends over 14 amino acids. Trimming took 0 bases from V and 7 from J, leaving 11 bases between them. Based on the CDR3 plus reference TRBV5-6 and TRBJ1-5, the full variable domain is DAGVTQSPTHLIKTRGQQVTLRCSPKSGHDTVSWYQQALGQGPQFIFQYYEEEERQRGNFPDRFSGHQFPNYSSELNVNALLLGDSALYLCASSLVGGRQPQHFGDGTRLSIL.

This clone was detected once. This rearrangement joins TRBV30 to TRBJ1-4; the match to TRBD1 covers 11 bases. The CDR3 totals 16 residues. From germline, CDR1 is GTSNPN and CDR2 SVGIG (reference sequence). Germline trimming cut 0 bases from V and 8 bases from J; bases unmatched to any gene: 8. For the CDR3, the DNA is TGTGCCTGGAGTGTCCCCAGGACAGGGGGCGTCGAAAAACTGTTTTTT. As protein: CAWSVPRTGGVEKLFF.

This clone was found once. The chain carries TRBV11-2 and TRBJ2-7; 8 bases match TRBD1. J lost 0 bases, V lost 4 bases, and 8 bases had no gene match. CDR1 is SGHAT, CDR2 FQNNGV, per germline. This CDR3 is built from 16 residues. The CDR3 DNA reads TGTGCCAGCAGCTCCGGGACAGGAGGCTCCTCCTACGAGCAGTACTTC. Its protein product is CASSSGTGGSSYEQYF.

This sequence joins TRBV18 and TRBJ2-7; no definite D call. This CDR3 has 13 amino acids. Trimming took off 3 bases at V and 6 bases at J, with 12 bases between the two ends. Germline CDR1 and CDR2: KGHSH and LQKENI. CDR3 region: CASSPVVWSEQYF. The CDR3 DNA reads as TGTGCCAGCTCACCCGTCGTTTGGTCCGAGCAGTACTTC. The full variable domain, its missing parts supplied by reference TRBV18 and TRBJ2-7, is NAGVMQNPRHLVRRRGQEARLRCSPMKGHSHVYWYRQLPEEGLKFMVYLQKENIIDESGMPKERFSAEFPKEGPSILRIQQVVRGDSAAYFCASSPVVWSEQYFGPGTRLTVT.

This clone was picked up a small number of times. The V gene is TRBV13, the J gene TRBJ2-7; 9 bases fit TRBD1. V shed 5 bases and J 2 bases; nucleotides not matched to a gene: 10. The germline V gene encodes CDR1 PRHDT and CDR2 FYEKMQ (reference sequence). The CDR3 covers 16 residues. CDR3 amino acids: CASSQLRTGAAYEQYF. Written as DNA, the CDR3 is TGTGCCAGCAGCCAATTACGGACAGGGGCAGCCTACGAGCAGTACTTC.

By proportion, this clone is medium-sized. This rearrangement joins TRBV9 to TRBJ1-5; 11 bases are shared with TRBD1. The CDR3 length is 16 residues. The germline V gene encodes CDR1 SGDLS and CDR2 YYNGEE. The junction had 5 bases not matched to a gene; V was cut back by 3 bases and J by 3 bases. This CDR3 is CASSAGTGGPNQPQHF. The DNA of the CDR3 is TGTGCCAGCAGCGCCGGGACAGGGGGGCCCAATCAGCCCCAGCATTTT.

The V and J genes are TRBV5-5 and TRBJ2-1; 7 nucleotides align to TRBD1. This CDR3 comprises 15 residues. Germline V gene data show CDR1 as SGHKS and CDR2 as YYEKEE (reference sequence). V shed 4 bases, J shed 7 bases, and the junction held 11 bases outside the gene matches. The CDR3 protein is CASSRTGNVGNEQFF. The DNA for the CDR3 is TGTGCCAGCAGCAGGACAGGAAACGTGGGGAATGAGCAGTTCTTC.